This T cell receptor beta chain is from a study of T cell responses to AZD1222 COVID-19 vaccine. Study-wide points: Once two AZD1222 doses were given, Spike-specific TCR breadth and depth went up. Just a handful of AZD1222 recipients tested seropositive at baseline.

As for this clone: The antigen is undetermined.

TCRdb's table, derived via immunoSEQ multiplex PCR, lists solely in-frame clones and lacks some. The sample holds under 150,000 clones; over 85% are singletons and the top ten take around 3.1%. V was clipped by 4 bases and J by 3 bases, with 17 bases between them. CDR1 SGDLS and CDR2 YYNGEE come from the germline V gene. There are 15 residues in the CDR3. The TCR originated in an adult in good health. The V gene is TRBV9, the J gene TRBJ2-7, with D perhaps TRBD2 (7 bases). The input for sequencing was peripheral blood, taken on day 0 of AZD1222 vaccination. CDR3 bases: TGTGCCAGCAGCCCCCAGGGAGGGGGGGACTACGAGCAGTACTTC. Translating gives CASSPQGGGDYEQYF.